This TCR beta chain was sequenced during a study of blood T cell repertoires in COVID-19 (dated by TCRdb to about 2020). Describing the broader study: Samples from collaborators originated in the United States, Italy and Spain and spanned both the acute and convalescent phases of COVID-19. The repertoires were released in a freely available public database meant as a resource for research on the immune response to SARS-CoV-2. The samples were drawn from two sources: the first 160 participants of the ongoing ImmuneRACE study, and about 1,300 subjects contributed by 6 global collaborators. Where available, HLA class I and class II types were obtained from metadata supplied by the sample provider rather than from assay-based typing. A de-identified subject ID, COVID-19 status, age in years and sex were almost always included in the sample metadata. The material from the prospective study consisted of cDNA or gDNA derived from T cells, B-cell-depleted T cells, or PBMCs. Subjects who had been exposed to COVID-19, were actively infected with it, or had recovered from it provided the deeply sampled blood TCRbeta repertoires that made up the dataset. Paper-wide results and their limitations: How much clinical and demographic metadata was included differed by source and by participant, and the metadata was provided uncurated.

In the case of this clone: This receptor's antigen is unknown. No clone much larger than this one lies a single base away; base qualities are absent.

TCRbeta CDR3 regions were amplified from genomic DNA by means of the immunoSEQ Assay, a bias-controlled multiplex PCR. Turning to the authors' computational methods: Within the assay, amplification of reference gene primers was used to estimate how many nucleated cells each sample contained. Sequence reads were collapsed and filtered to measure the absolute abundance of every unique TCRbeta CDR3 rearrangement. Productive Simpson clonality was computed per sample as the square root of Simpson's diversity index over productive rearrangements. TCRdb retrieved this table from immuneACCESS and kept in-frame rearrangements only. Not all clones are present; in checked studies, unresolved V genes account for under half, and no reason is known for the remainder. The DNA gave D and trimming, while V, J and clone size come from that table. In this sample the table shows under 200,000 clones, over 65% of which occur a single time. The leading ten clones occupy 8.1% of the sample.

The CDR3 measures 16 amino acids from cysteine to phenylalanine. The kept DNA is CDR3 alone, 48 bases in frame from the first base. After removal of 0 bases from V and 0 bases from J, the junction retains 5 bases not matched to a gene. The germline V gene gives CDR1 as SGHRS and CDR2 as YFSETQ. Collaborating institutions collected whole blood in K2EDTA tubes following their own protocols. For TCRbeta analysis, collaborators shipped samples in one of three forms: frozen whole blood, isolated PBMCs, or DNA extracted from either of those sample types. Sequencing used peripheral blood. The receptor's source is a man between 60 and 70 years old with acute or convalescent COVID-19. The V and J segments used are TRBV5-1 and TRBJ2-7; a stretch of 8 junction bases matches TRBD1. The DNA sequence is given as TGCGCCAGCAGCTTGGAGGGACAGGTTAGCTCCTACGAGCAGTACTTC. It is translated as CASSLEGQVSSYEQYF.